This T cell receptor beta chain was captured by sequencing in a study of B cell selection in AIRE deficiency. Study-level findings and limits: Around 30% of healthy-shared Treg TCRbeta sequences appeared in patient Tconv cells. Of 3657 shared Treg TCRbeta sequences, 31.6% were healthy-donor-only and around 8.7% patient-only. In TCRBV usage, CDR3 length and diversity, patient Tconv and Treg cells matched healthy donors.

Sequenced by immunoSEQ multiplex PCR; TCRdb stores in-frame clones only, minus some. The sample has 20,000 to 25,000 clones; less than 98% are singletons. Unmatched junction bases numbered 5, after V lost 4 bases and J lost 6 bases. This CDR3 contains 14 residues. Germline V lookup: CDR1 SGHRS, CDR2 YFSETQ. Details on this clone: The antigen is unknown.

The sorted conventional CD4 T cells were gated as CD4+CD127+. The sequenced material came from conventional CD4+ T cells sorted from PBMCs. The clonotype was recovered from a human donor with AIRE deficiency. V and J are TRBV5-1 and TRBJ1-4, with TRBD1 matching over 8 bases. DNA for the CDR3: TGCGCCAGCAGCACGACAGGGGACGATGAAAAACTGTTTTTT. Translated: CASSTTGDDEKLFF.